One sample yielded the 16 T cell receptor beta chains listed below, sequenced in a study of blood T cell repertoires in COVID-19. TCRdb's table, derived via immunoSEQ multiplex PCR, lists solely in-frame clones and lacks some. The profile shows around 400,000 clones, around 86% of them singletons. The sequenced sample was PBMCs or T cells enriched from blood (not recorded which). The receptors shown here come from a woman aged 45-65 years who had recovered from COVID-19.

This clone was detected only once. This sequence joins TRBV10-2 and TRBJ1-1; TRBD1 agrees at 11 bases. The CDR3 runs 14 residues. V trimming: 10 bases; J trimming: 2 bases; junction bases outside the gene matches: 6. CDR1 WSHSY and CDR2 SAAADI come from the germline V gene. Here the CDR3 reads CAMRGTGGNTEAFF. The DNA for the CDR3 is TGCGCCATGAGGGGGACAGGGGGAAACACTGAAGCTTTCTTT.

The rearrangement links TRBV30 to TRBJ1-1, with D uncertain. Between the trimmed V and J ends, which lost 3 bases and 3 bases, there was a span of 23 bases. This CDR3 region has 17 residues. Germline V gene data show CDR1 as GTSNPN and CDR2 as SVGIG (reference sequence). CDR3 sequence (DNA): TGTGCCTGGAGGAGGCCGCGTTGGTGGCAGCGAGACACTGAAGCTTTCTTT. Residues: CAWRRPRWWQRDTEAFF. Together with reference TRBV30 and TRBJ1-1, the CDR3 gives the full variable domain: SQTIHQWPATLVQPVGSPLSLECTVEGTSNPNLYWYRQAAGRGLQLLFYSVGIGQISSEVPQNLSASRPQDRQFILSSKKLLLSDSGFYLCAWRRPRWWQRDTEAFFGQGTRLTVV.

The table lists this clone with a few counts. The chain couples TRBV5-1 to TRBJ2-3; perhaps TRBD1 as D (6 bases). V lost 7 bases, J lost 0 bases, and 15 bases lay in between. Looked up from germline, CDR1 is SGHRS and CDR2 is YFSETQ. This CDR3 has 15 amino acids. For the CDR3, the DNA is TGCGCCAGCTCGCAGGACAGTCCTAGCACAGATACGCAGTATTTT. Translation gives CASSQDSPSTDTQYF.

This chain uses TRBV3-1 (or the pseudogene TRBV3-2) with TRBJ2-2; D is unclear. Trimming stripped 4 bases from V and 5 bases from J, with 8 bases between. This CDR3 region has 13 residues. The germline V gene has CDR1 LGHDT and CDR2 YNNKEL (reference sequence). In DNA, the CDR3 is TGTGCCAGCAGCCGACTCGCGACCGGGGAGCTGTTTTTT. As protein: CASSRLATGELFF.

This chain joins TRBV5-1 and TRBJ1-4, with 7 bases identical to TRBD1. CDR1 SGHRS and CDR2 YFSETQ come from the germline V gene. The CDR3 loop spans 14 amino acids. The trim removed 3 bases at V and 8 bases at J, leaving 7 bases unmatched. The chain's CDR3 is CASSSGQEGEKLFF. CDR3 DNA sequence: TGCGCCAGCAGCTCCGGACAGGAGGGGGAAAAACTGTTTTTT.

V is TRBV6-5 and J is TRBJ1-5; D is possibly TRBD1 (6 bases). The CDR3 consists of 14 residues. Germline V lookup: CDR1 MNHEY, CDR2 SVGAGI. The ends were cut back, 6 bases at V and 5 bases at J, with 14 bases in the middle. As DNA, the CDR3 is TGTGCCAGCAGCTCCCGGACAGCCGATCAGCCCCAGCATTTT. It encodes CASSSRTADQPQHF.

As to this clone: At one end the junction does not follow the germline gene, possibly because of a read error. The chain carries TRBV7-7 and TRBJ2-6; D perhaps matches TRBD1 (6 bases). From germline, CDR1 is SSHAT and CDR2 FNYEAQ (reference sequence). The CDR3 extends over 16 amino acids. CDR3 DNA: TGTGCTAGCAGCGCAACCGCAGGGGCTGGGGCCAACGTCCTGACTTTC. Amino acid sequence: CASSATAGAGANVLTF.

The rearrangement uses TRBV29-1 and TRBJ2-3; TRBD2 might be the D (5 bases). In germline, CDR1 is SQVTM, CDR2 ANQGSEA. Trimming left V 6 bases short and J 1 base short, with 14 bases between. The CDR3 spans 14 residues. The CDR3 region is CSVRILGGTDTQYF. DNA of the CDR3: TGCAGCGTGCGAATACTAGGAGGCACAGATACGCAGTATTTT.

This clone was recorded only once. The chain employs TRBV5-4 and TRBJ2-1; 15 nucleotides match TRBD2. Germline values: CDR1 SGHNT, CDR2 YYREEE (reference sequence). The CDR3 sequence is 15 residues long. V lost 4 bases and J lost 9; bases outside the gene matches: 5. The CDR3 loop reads CASSGLAGGPGEQFF. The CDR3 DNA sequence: TGTGCCAGCAGCGGACTAGCGGGAGGGCCTGGTGAGCAGTTCTTC.

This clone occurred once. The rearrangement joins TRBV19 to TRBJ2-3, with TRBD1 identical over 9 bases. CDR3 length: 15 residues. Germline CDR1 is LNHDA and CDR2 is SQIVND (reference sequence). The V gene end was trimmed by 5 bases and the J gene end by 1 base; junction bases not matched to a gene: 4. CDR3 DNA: TGTGCCAGTAGTTACAGGGGGCCAGGCACAGATACGCAGTATTTT. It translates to CASSYRGPGTDTQYF.

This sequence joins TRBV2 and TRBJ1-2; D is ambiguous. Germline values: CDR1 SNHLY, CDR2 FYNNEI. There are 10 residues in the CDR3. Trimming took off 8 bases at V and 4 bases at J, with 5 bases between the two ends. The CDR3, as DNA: TGTGCCAGCGCGCCCTATGGCTACACCTTC. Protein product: CASAPYGYTF. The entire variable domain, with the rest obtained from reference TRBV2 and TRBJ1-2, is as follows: EPEVTQTPSHQVTQMGQEVILRCVPISNHLYFYWYRQILGQKVEFLVSFYNNEISEKSEIFDDQFSVERPDGSNFTLKIRSTKLEDSAMYFCASAPYGYTFGSGTRLTVV.

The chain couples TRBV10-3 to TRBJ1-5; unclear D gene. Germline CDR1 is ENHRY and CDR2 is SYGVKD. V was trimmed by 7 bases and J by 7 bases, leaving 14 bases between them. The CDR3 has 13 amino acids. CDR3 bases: TGTGCCATCACTCCAAGCGGCGGGCAGCCCCAGCATTTT. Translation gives CAITPSGGQPQHF.

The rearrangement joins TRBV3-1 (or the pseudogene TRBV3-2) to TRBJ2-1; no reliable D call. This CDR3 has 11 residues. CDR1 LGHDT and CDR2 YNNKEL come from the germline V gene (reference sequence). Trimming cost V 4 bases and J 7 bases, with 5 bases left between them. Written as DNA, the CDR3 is TGTGCCAGCAGCCGGGCTAATGAGCAGTTCTTC. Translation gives CASSRANEQFF.

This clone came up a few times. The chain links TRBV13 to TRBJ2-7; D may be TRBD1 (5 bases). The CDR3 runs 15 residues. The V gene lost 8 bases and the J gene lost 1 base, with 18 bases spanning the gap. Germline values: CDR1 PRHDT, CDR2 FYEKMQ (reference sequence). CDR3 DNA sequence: TGTGCCAGCGGACCCAGGGCTGGCGAATCCTACGAGCAGTACTTC. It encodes CASGPRAGESYEQYF. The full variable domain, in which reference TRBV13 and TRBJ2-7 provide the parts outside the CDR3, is AAGVIQSPRHLIKEKRETATLKCYPIPRHDTVYWYQQGPGQDPQFLISFYEKMQSDKGSIPDRFSAQQFSDYHSELNMSSLELGDSALYFCASGPRAGESYEQYFGPGTRLTVT.

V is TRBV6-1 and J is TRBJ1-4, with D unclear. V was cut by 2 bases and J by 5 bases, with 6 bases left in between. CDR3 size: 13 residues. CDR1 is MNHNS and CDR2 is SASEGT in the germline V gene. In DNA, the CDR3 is TGTGCCAGCAGTGAACGCAGAAATGAAAAACTGTTTTTT. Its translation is CASSERRNEKLFF.

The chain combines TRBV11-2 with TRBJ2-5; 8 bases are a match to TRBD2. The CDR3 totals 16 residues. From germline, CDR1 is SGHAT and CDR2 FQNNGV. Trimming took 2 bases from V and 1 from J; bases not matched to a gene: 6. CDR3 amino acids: CASSLIGTRFQETQYF. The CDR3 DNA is TGTGCCAGCAGCTTAATCGGGACTAGATTCCAAGAGACCCAGTACTTC.